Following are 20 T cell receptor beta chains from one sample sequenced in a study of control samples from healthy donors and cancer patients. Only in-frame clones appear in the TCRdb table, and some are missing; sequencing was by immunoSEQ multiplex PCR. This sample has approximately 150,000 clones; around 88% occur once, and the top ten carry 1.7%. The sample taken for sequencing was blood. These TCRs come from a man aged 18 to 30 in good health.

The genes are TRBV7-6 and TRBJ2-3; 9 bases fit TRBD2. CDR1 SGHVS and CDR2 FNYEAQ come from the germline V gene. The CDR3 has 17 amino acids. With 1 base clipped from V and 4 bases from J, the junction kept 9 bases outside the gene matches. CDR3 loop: CASSLVGGGAYSDTQYF. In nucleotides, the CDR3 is TGTGCCAGCAGCTTAGTCGGCGGGGGGGCGTACTCAGATACGCAGTATTTT.

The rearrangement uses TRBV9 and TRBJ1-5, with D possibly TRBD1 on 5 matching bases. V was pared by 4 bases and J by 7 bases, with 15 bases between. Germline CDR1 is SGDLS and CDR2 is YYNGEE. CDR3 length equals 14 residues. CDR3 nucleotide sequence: TGTGCCAGCAGCTTAGACAGTGGCGGGCAGCCCCAGCATTTT. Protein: CASSLDSGGQPQHF. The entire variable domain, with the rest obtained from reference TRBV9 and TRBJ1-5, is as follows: DSGVTQTPKHLITATGQRVTLRCSPRSGDLSVYWYQQSLDQGLQFLIQYYNGEERAKGNILERFSAQQFPDLHSELNLSSLELGDSALYFCASSLDSGGQPQHFGDGTRLSIL.

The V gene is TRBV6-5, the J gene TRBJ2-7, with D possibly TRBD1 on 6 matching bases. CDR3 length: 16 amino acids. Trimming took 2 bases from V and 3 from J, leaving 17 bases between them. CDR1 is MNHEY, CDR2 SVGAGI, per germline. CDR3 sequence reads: CASSYAFRGGYYEQYF. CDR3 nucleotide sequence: TGTGCCAGCAGTTACGCCTTTCGTGGGGGCTACTACGAGCAGTACTTC.

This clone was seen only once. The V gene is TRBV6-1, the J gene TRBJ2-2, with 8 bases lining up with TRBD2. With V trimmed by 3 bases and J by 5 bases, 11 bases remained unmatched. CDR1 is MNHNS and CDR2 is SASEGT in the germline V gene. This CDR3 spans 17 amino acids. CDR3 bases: TGTGCCAGCAGTGACGAGGTCGGGACTAGTTTGACCGGGGAGCTGTTTTTT. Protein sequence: CASSDEVGTSLTGELFF.

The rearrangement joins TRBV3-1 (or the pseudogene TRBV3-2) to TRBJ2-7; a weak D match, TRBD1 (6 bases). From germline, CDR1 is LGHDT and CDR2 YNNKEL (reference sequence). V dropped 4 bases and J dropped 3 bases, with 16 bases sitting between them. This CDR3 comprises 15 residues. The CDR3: CASSPPGTTYYEQYF. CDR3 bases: TGTGCCAGCAGCCCGCCCGGGACAACCTACTACGAGCAGTACTTC.

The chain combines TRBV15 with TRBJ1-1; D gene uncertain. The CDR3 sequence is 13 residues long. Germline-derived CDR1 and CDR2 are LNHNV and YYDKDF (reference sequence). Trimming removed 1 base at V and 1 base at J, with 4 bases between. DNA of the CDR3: TGTGCCACCAGCAGAGGCCAGAACACTGAAGCTTTCTTT. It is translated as CATSRGQNTEAFF.

CDR3 nucleotide sequence: TGTGCCAGCTCCCCCGGGGGGGCCTACAATGAGCAGTTCTTC. Its translation is CASSPGGAYNEQFF. The chain uses TRBV18 and TRBJ2-1, with 8 bases identical to TRBD2. There are 14 residues in the CDR3. Germline CDR1 KGHSH, CDR2 LQKENI. V was clipped by 6 bases and J by 2 bases; unmatched bases: 3.

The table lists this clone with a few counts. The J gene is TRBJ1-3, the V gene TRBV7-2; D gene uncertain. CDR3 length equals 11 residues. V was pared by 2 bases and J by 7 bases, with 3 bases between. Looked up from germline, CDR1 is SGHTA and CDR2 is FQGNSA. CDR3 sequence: CASSLYNTIYF. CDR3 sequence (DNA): TGTGCCAGCAGCTTATACAACACCATATATTTT.

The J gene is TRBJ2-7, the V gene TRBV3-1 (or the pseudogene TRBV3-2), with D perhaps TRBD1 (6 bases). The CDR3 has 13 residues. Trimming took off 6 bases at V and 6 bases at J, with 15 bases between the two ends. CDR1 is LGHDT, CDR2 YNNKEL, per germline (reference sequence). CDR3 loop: CASSNNRDTEQYF. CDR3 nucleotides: TGTGCCAGCAGTAACAATAGGGACACCGAGCAGTACTTC.

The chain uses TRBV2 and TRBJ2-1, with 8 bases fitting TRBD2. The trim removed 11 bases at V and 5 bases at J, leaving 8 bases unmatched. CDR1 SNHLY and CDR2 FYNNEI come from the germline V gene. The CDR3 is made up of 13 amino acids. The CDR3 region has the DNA TGTGCCCCCAGGGGTAGCGGGGACAATGAGCAGTTCTTC. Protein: CAPRGSGDNEQFF.

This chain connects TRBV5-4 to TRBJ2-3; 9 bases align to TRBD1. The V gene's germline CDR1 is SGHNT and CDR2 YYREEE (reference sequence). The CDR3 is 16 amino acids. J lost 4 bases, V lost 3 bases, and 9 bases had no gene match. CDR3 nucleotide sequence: TGTGCCAGCAGCTCCCGGGACAGGGCCGGGGCAGATACGCAGTATTTT. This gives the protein CASSSRDRAGADTQYF.

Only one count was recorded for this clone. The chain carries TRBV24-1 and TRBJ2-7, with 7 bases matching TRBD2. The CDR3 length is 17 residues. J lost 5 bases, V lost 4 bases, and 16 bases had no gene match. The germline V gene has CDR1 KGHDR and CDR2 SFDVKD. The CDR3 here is CATSDRGLRDYDHEQYF. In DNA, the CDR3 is TGTGCCACCAGTGACCGGGGACTCCGGGACTATGACCACGAGCAGTACTTC.

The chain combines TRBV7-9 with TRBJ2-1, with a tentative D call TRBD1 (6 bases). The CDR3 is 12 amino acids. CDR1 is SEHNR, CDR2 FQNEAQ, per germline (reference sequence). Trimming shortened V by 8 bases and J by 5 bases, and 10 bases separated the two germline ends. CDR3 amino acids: CASSRDNNEQFF. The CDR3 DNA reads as TGTGCCAGCTCCCGGGACAACAATGAGCAGTTCTTC.

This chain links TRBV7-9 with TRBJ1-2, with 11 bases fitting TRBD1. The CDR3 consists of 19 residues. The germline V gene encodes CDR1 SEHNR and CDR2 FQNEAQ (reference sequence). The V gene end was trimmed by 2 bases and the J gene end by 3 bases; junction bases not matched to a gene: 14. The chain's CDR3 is CASSLSSGTGGFRDYGYTF. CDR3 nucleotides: TGTGCCAGCAGCTTATCCTCCGGGACAGGGGGATTTAGGGACTATGGCTACACCTTC.

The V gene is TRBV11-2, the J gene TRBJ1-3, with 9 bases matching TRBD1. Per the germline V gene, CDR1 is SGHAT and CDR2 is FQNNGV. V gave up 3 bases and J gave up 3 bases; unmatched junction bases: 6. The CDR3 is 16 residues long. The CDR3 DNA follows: TGTGCCAGCAGCTTCACCGGGACAGGGTTTGGAAACACCATATATTTT. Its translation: CASSFTGTGFGNTIYF.

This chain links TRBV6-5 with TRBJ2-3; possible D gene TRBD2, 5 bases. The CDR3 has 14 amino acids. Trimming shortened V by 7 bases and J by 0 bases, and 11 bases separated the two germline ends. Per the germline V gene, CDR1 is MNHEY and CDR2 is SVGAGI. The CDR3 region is CASKVRVSTDTQYF. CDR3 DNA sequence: TGTGCCAGCAAGGTGAGGGTTAGCACAGATACGCAGTATTTT.

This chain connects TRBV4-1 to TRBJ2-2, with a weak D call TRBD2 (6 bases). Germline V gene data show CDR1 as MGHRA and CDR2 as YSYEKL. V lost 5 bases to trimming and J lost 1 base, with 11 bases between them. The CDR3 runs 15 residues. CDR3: CASSERRENTGELFF. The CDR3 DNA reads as TGCGCCAGCAGCGAAAGGAGGGAGAACACCGGGGAGCTGTTTTTT.

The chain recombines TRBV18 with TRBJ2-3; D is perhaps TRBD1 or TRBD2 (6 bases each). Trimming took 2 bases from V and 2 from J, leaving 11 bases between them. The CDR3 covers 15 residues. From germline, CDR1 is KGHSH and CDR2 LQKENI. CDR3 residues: CASSPWGAATDTQYF. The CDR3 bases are TGTGCCAGCTCACCATGGGGGGCAGCCACAGATACGCAGTATTTT.

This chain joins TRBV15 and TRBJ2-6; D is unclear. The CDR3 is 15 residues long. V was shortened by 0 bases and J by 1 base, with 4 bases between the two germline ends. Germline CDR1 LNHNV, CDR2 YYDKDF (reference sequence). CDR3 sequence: CATSRDRSGANVLTF. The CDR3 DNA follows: TGTGCCACCAGCAGAGACCGGTCTGGGGCCAACGTCCTGACTTTC.

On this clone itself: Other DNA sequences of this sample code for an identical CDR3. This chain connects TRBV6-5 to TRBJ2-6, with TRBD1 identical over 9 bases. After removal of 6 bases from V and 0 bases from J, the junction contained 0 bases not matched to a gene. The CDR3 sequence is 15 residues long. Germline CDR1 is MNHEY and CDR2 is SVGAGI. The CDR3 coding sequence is TGTGCCAGCAGGACAGGGGGCTCTGGGGCCAACGTCCTGACTTTC. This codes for CASRTGGSGANVLTF.